This entry is about one T cell receptor (beta chain). No antigen is known for it. No qualities accompany the bases; no much larger clone lies one base away. TCRbeta CDR3 regions were amplified from genomic DNA by means of the immunoSEQ Assay, a bias-controlled multiplex PCR. Per the source publication's procedure: The number of nucleated cells in each sample was estimated from the amplification of reference gene primers within the assay. To quantify the absolute abundance of each unique TCRbeta CDR3 rearrangement, sequence reads were collapsed and filtered. Productive Simpson clonality was computed per sample as the square root of Simpson's diversity index over productive rearrangements. In TCRdb, the immuneACCESS table is reduced to in-frame sequences with V and J assigned. These tables do not hold every clone; where another copy was compared, an unresolved V gene accounts for under half, and the others remain unexplained. V, J and clone size derive from that table, while D and trimming were established from the DNA sequence. This sample comprises 200,000 to 250,000 clones, 84% of them detected only once. Roughly 8.7% of the sample is taken by the ten largest.

This specimen comes from a study of blood T cell repertoires in COVID-19 (dated by TCRdb to 2020 to 2022). Broadly, across the study: Samples from collaborators originated in the United States, Italy and Spain and spanned both the acute and convalescent phases of COVID-19. The prospective study material was composed of cDNA or gDNA derived from T cells, B-cell-depleted T cells, or PBMCs. Subjects who had been exposed to COVID-19, were actively infected with it, or had recovered from it provided the deeply sampled blood TCRbeta repertoires that made up the dataset. The repertoires were released in a freely available public database intended as a resource for research on the immune response to SARS-CoV-2. The samples were drawn from two sources: the first 160 participants of the ongoing ImmuneRACE study, and over 1,000 subjects contributed by 6 global collaborators. A de-identified subject ID, COVID-19 status, age in years and sex were almost always included in the sample metadata. Where HLA class I and class II types were available, the types were taken from metadata supplied by the sample provider, not from assay-based typing. Summary of the overall study and its limitations: Clinical and demographic metadata were provided uncurated, with the amount varying by source and participant.

From cysteine to phenylalanine, the CDR3 is 14 amino acids long. Only the CDR3 DNA stays, 42 bases, in frame from base 1. The germline V gene provides CDR1 SGHNT and CDR2 YENEEA. V and J lose 5 bases and 4 bases, and a span of 14 bases separates them. Each collaborating institution followed its own protocols to collect whole blood in K2EDTA tubes. For TCRbeta analysis, collaborators shipped samples as frozen whole blood, isolated PBMCs, or DNA extracted from either of those sample types. The sample comprised peripheral blood. The receptor chain draws on TRBV11-3 and TRBJ2-5; 7 matching bases give a weak D call of TRBD2. The source is a man in his forties or fifties with active or convalescent COVID-19. The base sequence is TGTGCCAGCAGCCGTGGGGGGGGCGGAGAGACCCAGTACTTC. This gives the protein CASSRGGGGETQYF. Full variable domain (CDR3 extended with the reference TRBV11-3 and TRBJ2-5 proteins): EAGVVQSPRYKIIEKKQPVAFWCNPISGHNTLYWYLQNLGQGPELLIRYENEEAVDDSQLPKDRFSAERLKGVDSTLKIQPAELGDSAVYLCASSRGGGGETQYFGPGTRLLVL.